This entry lists 5 T cell receptor beta chains sequenced from one sample in a study of blood T cell repertoires in COVID-19. Sequenced by immunoSEQ multiplex PCR; TCRdb stores in-frame clones only, minus some. The table has fewer than 450,000 clones, around nine tenths seen once. The sequenced sample consisted of peripheral blood. These receptors were collected from a young woman who had recovered from COVID-19.

The V call is TRBV4-3, the J call TRBJ1-4; 7 bases match TRBD1. The junction had 9 bases not matched to a gene; V was cut back by 0 bases and J by 5 bases. The CDR3 runs 17 residues. CDR1 is LGHNA and CDR2 is YSLEER in the germline V gene. CDR3 sequence: CASSQDRGQVLNEKLFF. The CDR3 DNA is TGCGCCAGCAGCCAAGATCGAGGACAGGTGCTAAATGAAAAACTGTTTTTT.

Worth noting for this clone: The same CDR3 arises from other DNA sequences in this sample as well. J is TRBJ1-5 and V is TRBV27; D remains unclear. V lost 2 bases and J 0 bases, leaving 5 bases between the germline ends. The CDR3 covers 14 residues. Germline assignment: CDR1 MNHEY and CDR2 SMNVEV (reference sequence). This CDR3 is CASSLQDSNQPQHF. The DNA of the CDR3 is TGTGCCAGCAGTTTACAGGATAGCAATCAGCCCCAGCATTTT.

This clone showed up just once. The chain employs TRBV3-1 (or the pseudogene TRBV3-2) and TRBJ2-5, with 8 bases identical to TRBD1. V gave up 6 bases and J gave up 5 bases; unmatched junction bases: 5. The CDR3 is 13 amino acids. CDR1 is LGHDT and CDR2 is YNNKEL in the germline V gene (reference sequence). The CDR3 reads CASRRTGTETQYF. The CDR3 DNA follows: TGTGCCAGCAGACGGACAGGGACGGAGACCCAGTACTTC.

The chain couples TRBV12-3 or TRBV12-4 to TRBJ1-2, with 7 nucleotides matching TRBD1. V lost 5 bases, J lost 6 bases, and 6 bases stayed unmatched. The CDR3 totals 13 residues. The CDR3 region is CASSPTGSNGYTF. The CDR3 coding sequence is TGTGCCAGCAGTCCGACAGGGAGTAATGGCTACACCTTC.

J is TRBJ1-5 and V is TRBV10-2, with D possibly TRBD1 on 6 matching bases. The CDR3 has 12 residues. Germline assignment: CDR1 WSHSY and CDR2 SAAADI. With 7 bases removed from V and 2 bases from J, the gap between germline ends came to 6 bases. CDR3 loop: CASNRGNQPQHF. The DNA for the CDR3 is TGCGCCAGCAACAGGGGCAATCAGCCCCAGCATTTT.